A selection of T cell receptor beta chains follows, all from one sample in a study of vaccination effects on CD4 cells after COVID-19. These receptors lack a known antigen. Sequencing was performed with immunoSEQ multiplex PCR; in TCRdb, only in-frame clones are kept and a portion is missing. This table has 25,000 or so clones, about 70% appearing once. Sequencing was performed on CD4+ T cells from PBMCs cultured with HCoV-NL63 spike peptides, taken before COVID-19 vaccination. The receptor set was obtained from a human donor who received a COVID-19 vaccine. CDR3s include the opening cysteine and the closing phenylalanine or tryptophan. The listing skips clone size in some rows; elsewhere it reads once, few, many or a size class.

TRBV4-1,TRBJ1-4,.,CASSQGMGPGSTNEKLFF
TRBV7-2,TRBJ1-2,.,CASSLVVQGLGMNYGYTF
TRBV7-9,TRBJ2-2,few,CASSLYLDTGELFF
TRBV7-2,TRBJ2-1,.,CASSLGGANYNEQFF
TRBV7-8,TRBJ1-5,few,CASSLLGQGRGPQHF
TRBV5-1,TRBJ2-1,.,CASSQTSGRATYNEQFF
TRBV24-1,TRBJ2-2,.,CATGDREAGELFF
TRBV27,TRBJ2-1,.,CASSSGLAPYEQFF
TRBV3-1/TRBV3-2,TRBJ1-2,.,CASSPNRDRGYGYTF
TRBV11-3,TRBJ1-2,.,CASSSYRDRDFDGYTF
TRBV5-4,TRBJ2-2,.,CASSRSGPTNTGKLFF
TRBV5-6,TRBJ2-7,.,CASSPRMGGEQYF
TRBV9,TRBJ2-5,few,CASSIGTVRETQYF
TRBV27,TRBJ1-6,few,CASSGVSRNSPLHF
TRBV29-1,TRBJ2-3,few,CSVEGASAGGGTDTQYF
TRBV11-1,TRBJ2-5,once,CASSSTQGWGFETQYF
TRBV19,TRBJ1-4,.,CASSIITNEKLFF
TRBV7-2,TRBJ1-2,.,CASSSRTGAKGYTF
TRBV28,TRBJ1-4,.,CASSFGNTTNRAGF
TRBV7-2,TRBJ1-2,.,CASSWAGGNYTF
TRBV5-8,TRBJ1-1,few,CASSLWTGMNTEAFF
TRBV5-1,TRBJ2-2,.,CASSLGTGSAGGELFF
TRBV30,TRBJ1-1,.,CATEGWSTEAFF
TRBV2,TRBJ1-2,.,CASKTDSYGYTF
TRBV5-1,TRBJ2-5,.,CASSLEFQETQYF
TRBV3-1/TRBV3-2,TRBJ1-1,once,CASSLGAARGANTEAFF
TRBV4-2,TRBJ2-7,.,CASSQRTGQSYEQYF
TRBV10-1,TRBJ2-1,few,CASRYRSPYYNEQFF
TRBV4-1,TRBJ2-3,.,CASSHPGGTDTQYF
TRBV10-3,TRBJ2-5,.,CAISESGAGGETQYF
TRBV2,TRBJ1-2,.,CASSIHYGYTF
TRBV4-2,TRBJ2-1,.,CASSQGTSGSLSEQFF
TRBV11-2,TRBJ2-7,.,CASSSRQNEQYF
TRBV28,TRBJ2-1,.,CASSPQTPPEQFF
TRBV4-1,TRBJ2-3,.,CASSQTGSTDTQYF
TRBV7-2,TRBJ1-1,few,CASSFSTTEAFF
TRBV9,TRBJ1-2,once,CASRVANYGYTF
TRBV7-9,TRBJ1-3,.,CASSFRGALSGNTIYF
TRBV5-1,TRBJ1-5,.,CASSPEGRGLPQHF
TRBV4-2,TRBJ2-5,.,CASSPGTHQETQYF